This entry describes one TCR beta chain. Its specific antigen is unknown. Base quality data are lacking; no much larger clone is found one base away. This entry comes from a study of cytomegalovirus exposure and HLA in healthy donors listed by TCRdb under 2017. In the study overall: In an earlier analysis of 587 of the donors, approximately 260 Gb of sequence data and about 110 million unique TCR beta sequences from about 190 million T cells were reported. HLA typing included class I and class II loci at four-digit resolution. The number of donors typed differed by locus, with about 629-640 for A, B, C, DRB1 and DQB1, 522 for DQA1, 606 for DPA1, and 450 to 480 for DPB1. The study profiled the T cell repertoires of under 850 subjects by immunosequencing and related them to cytomegalovirus serostatus. Among the roughly 410 genotyped donors, approximately 82% belonged to the genetic ancestry cluster associated with self-reported Caucasian donors. Besides the first cohort of 550 to 750 subjects, a separate validation cohort made up of 120 or so different subjects was used. On average, about 240,000 unique TCR beta nucleotide sequences were sequenced per donor among some 420 genotyped donors of the cohort, with about 19% of those sequences being non-productive. A later genetic analysis used genome-wide SNP genotypes for about 55% of the 666 donors, treating that subset as a discovery cohort. A later analysis re-examined previously published TCR beta repertoires from just over 650 donors and added high-resolution HLA genotyping to investigate patterns of TCR occurrence. Approximately 300 gigabases of sequencing data and tens of millions of unique TCR sequences were included in an early release covering roughly 700 HLA-typed donors. Donor age, sex, ethnicity and CMV serostatus were collected together with the repertoire data. To decide whether each TCR beta V gene segment behaved as functional or pseudogenic, an earlier analysis of 587 of the donors relied on high-throughput TCR beta sequencing. The study was designed to test whether signatures of past pathogen exposure could be identified by cataloging public T cell receptors. Every repertoire in the discovery cohort had been generated on one and the same sequencing platform. High-throughput TCR immunosequencing, statistical association of individual TCRs with disease status, and machine learning were combined to predict cytomegalovirus infection status. Because of strong linkage in the cohort, four to six DR-DQ haplotypes were treated as single units for association and clustering. Rather than using new phenotypic data, the later analysis identified candidate immune exposures from TCR beta sequences and from how often those sequences occurred across donors. General study outcomes and caveats: A further reported finding was that TCR beta sequences accurately predicted the HLA-A and HLA-B alleles for most subjects in the first cohort. A later analysis associated 16,951 TCR beta sequences with specific HLA alleles at a false discovery rate of 0.05. The sequencing pipeline was judged likely to have produced a cluster of highly shared sequence variants as a technical artifact. Because counts were too low, about 17 rarely observed V segments, including chromosome 9 orphons, were excluded from the earlier analysis of about 500 of the donors. In an earlier analysis of some 500 of the donors, most TCR beta V segments were observed in productive rearrangements about 90% or about 30% of the time, broadly matching IMGT annotations. The classifier was reported to diagnose cytomegalovirus status with high specificity and sensitivity in both the original cohort and the validation cohort. This cohort had only TCR beta chains sequenced, and the lack of alpha or paired-chain data limited which features could be detected. Immune exposure information for the cohort was limited to CMV serostatus. Compared with equally common non-associated chains, HLA-associated TCR beta chains in a later analysis were more clonally expanded and had lower generation probabilities. Linkage disequilibrium might explain the correlated functional status among segregating V segments, but an unknown experimental factor could not be excluded. In a later genetic analysis, a missense DCLRE1C variant was associated with V-gene and J-gene trimming of TCR beta chains, and the association was replicated in an independent cohort. According to the authors, the approach could potentially be generalized to other disease states and immunological phenotypes. Some IMGT-functional V segments, including TRBV6-2 and TRBV6-3, could not be distinguished by the 87-base-pair reads and were therefore excluded. Sequencing depth was assumed to be roughly uniform across donors in the presence/absence analyses, though that assumption may not hold. A later genetic analysis reported fewer N-insertions in productive TCRs among donors in an Asian-associated ancestry cluster than the approximately 670-donor mean. Most CMV-associated TCR beta chains appeared to be HLA-restricted in a later analysis, and the HLA associations seemed to be driven largely by CMV exposure. Most TCR sequences were observed very rarely across donors, whereas some public TCRs were present in many individuals. A later analysis found that TCR association rates varied across HLA loci, with DRB1 alleles showing the most associated TCRs and HLA-C alleles the fewest. In vitro tests confirmed that a few of the cytomegalovirus-associated TCR beta chains recognize cytomegalovirus antigens. Assigning TCR associations to individual alleles was difficult when HLA alleles, especially DR and DQ, strongly co-occurred. According to a later analysis, parvovirus B19, influenza, CMV and Epstein-Barr virus appeared linked to several top co-occurrence clusters. In the study, 150 to 200 TCR beta chains were listed as associated with cytomegalovirus. Because some donors lacked HLA typing at each locus, the association tests relied only on the typed subset.

The library relied on the immunoSEQ multiplex PCR assay. For the multiplex PCR, a mixture combining 60 forward primers for TCR Vbeta segments and 13 reverse primers for TCR Jbeta segments was used. A multiplex PCR assay on genomic DNA amplified the CDR3 region of rearranged TCR beta genes. Amplified TCR beta libraries were sequenced as 87-base-pair reads on the Illumina HiSeq System. Per the original workflow: Across the 500 to 700 repertoires, a later analysis counted 80 million or so unique TCR beta chains, approximately 10 million of which were shared by at least two donors. To remove PCR and sequencing errors, raw reads were error-corrected and collapsed into unique sequences using a nearest-neighbor algorithm that merged closely related sequences. CDR3 sequences were aligned to IMGT reference sequences to assign V, D and J gene segments. For a sequence to be retained, a match of at least six nucleotides was required to both a V gene segment and a J gene segment. A rearrangement was called productive if the CDR3 had no stop codons and remained in frame with V and J, and every other rearrangement was called non-productive. CDR3 was defined according to IMGT convention as the region running from the second conserved V-encoded cysteine to the conserved J-encoded phenylalanine. The earlier analysis of about 560 of the donors excluded any sequence lacking an unambiguous match to a single V gene segment. An earlier analysis of several hundred of the donors called V segments functional above 56.7% productive rearrangements and segregating when the between-donor standard deviation exceeded 5%. A statistical classification framework was built to diagnose cytomegalovirus status from the catalog of TCR beta chain sequences. In a later analysis, TCR nucleotide sequences were compared against IMGT/GENE-DB human TR gene sequences so that V and J genes could be assigned. A later analysis assigned CDR3 sequences and most-parsimonious VDJ recombination scenarios with the TCRdist pipeline. In a later analysis, each TCR beta chain was defined by its CDR3 amino acid sequence together with its V-gene family, and reads without a unique V-gene family were excluded. In a later analysis, a few hundred highly shared, low-generation-probability nucleotide sequences were removed to address suspected cross-contamination and a sequencing artifact. In a later analysis, a clonal expansion index was calculated for each public chain from normalized within-repertoire ranks of inferred template counts. In a later analysis, generation probabilities were computed using a VDJ recombination model fitted to out-of-frame rearrangements, and the results were checked against IGoR. In a later analysis, TCR-TCR, TCR-HLA and TCR-CMV co-occurrence was scored with hypergeometric tests, and a repertoire-size bias correction was applied to TCR pairs. A later analysis estimated false discovery rates by permuting HLA or CMV assignments 20 times. In a later analysis, co-occurring TCRs were grouped with DBSCAN, and TCRdist sequence similarity was added when clustering was performed within HLA-allele-positive subsets. Co-occurrence clustering excluded repertoires with fewer than 30,000 or more than 120,000 public chains, plus five with anomalous nucleotide sharing. What TCRdb holds here is the immuneACCESS table cut down to in-frame rearrangements. Part of the clones is not present; checked against another copy, under half of the missing clones reflect an unresolved V gene, and the others are unexplained. V, J and clone size derive from that table, while D and trimming were established from the DNA sequence. Recorded for this sample are about 190,000 clones; 70% to 75% of them occurred a single time. In total, the top ten clones hold less than 4% of the sample.

Spanning cysteine to phenylalanine, the CDR3 consists of 14 amino acids. Of the read, only the CDR3 DNA is kept; its 42 bases are in frame from base 1. Trimming at the junction amounts to 3 bases on V and 0 bases on J, and the germline ends lie 10 bases apart. According to the germline V gene, CDR1 reads SQVTM and CDR2 reads ANQGSEA. The cohort was made up of 666 healthy bone marrow donors. At the time of sampling, every cohort member was nominally healthy, though immune exposures that went unrecorded were likely present. The donor tested CMV seropositive and was one of the 289 seropositive cohort members. Each donor provided a peripheral blood sample, and peripheral blood mononuclear cells were used for TCR beta sequencing. The Qiagen DNeasy Blood Extraction Kit was used to extract genomic DNA from the blood cell samples.

The specimen sequenced was PBMCs. The origin of this receptor is a woman in her twenties or thirties in good health and CMV-seropositive. Recombination linked TRBV29-1 to TRBJ2-3; D gene: possibly TRBD1, on 6 matching bases. The DNA is as follows: TGCAGCGTTGAGAGGGGGAGTAGCACAGATACGCAGTATTTT. Its translation is CSVERGSSTDTQYF.